The 12 T cell receptor beta chains reported below all come from one sample, sequenced in a study of cytomegalovirus exposure and HLA in healthy donors. The primer mix had 60 Vbeta and 13 Jbeta primers. Clones were read by immunoSEQ multiplex PCR, and TCRdb kept only the in-frame ones, dropping some. Here the sample spans roughly 180,000 clones, around 80% being singletons. The specimen was PBMCs. All receptors come from a girl aged 5 to 17 in good health and CMV-seropositive.

This clone appeared a single time. The chain joins TRBV6-5 to TRBJ2-7; weak D call: TRBD2 (5 bases). From germline, CDR1 is MNHEY and CDR2 SVGAGI. The CDR3 loop spans 13 amino acids. The V end lost 8 bases, the J end lost 2 bases, and 13 bases lay between the germline ends. The chain's CDR3 is CASSSLTTYEQYF. In DNA, the CDR3 is TGTGCCAGCTCAAGCCTGACTACCTACGAGCAGTACTTC.

The chain uses TRBV7-9 and TRBJ2-2, with 7 bases identical to TRBD2. J gave up 4 bases and V 3 bases, and 5 bases lay outside the gene matches. Germline V gene data show CDR1 as SEHNR and CDR2 as FQNEAQ (reference sequence). There are 15 residues in the CDR3. The CDR3 DNA is TGTGCCAGCAGCTTGCGGGAGAAAACCACCGGGGAGCTGTTTTTT. Protein product: CASSLREKTTGELFF. The full variable domain, with the rest looked up from reference TRBV7-9 and TRBJ2-2, is DTGVSQNPRHKITKRGQNVTFRCDPISEHNRLYWYRQTLGQGPEFLTYFQNEAQLEKSRLLSDRFSAERPKGSFSTLEIQRTEQGDSAMYLCASSLREKTTGELFFGEGSRLTVL.

This clone was recorded a few times. The V call is TRBV19, the J call TRBJ1-1; D might be TRBD1 (5 bases). The germline V gene has CDR1 LNHDA and CDR2 SQIVND (reference sequence). The CDR3 runs to 15 residues. V was cut by 5 bases and J by 3 bases, with 16 bases left in between. Written as DNA, the CDR3 is TGTGCCAGTAGTGCCCTGACAGCCGACCACACTGAAGCTTTCTTT. It codes for CASSALTADHTEAFF.

Here the CDR3 reads CASTFLSTGIDEQYF. CDR3 in DNA: TGTGCCAGTACTTTCCTATCGACAGGGATCGACGAGCAGTACTTC. The chain joins TRBV19 to TRBJ2-7, with 7 bases lining up with TRBD1. J lost 5 bases, V lost 7 bases, and 14 bases had no gene match. The CDR3 has 15 amino acids. Germline CDR1 reads LNHDA; CDR2 reads SQIVND (reference sequence).

The V call is TRBV27, the J call TRBJ2-1; D perhaps matches TRBD1 (5 bases). Trimming removed 6 bases at V and 4 bases at J, with 19 bases between. The CDR3 sequence is 16 residues long. From germline, CDR1 is MNHEY and CDR2 SMNVEV (reference sequence). Written as DNA, the CDR3 is TGTGCCAGCAGGTTCCCCGATAGGGGTCCTTACAATGAGCAGTTCTTC. The encoded protein is CASRFPDRGPYNEQFF.

The chain carries TRBV5-4 and TRBJ2-1, with 10 bases lining up with TRBD2. V gave up 4 bases and J gave up 0 bases; unmatched junction bases: 4. Looked up from germline, CDR1 is SGHNT and CDR2 is YYREEE (reference sequence). There are 16 residues in the CDR3. Here the CDR3 reads CASSGASGSSYNEQFF. The CDR3, as DNA: TGTGCCAGCAGCGGGGCTAGCGGGAGCTCCTACAATGAGCAGTTCTTC.

The rearrangement joins TRBV19 to TRBJ2-7, with 10 positions matching TRBD2. CDR1 and CDR2 from the germline V gene are LNHDA and SQIVND (reference sequence). The junction had 7 bases not matched to a gene; V was cut back by 9 bases and J by 5 bases. The CDR3 contains 13 residues. In DNA form, the CDR3 reads TGTGCCAGCTCCGGGACTAGCGCCAACGAGCAGTACTTC. Translated, it gives CASSGTSANEQYF.

The chain combines TRBV7-3 with TRBJ2-2; 9 bases are shared with TRBD1. The CDR3 is made up of 15 amino acids. In germline, CDR1 is SGHTA, CDR2 FQGTGA. V shed 5 bases, J shed 5 bases, and the junction held 6 bases outside the gene matches. The CDR3 here is CASSIQGAGTGELFF. CDR3 DNA: TGTGCCAGCAGCATACAGGGGGCGGGGACCGGGGAGCTGTTTTTT.

This chain uses TRBV6-5 with TRBJ1-4, with 10 bases identical to TRBD1. There are 14 residues in the CDR3. V was pared by 6 bases and J by 7 bases, with 5 bases of the junction left unmatched. Per the germline V gene, CDR1 is MNHEY and CDR2 is SVGAGI. CDR3: CASSWGQGSEKLFF. CDR3 DNA: TGTGCCAGCAGCTGGGGACAGGGGAGTGAAAAACTGTTTTTT.

The chain carries TRBV25-1 and TRBJ1-5, with 8 nucleotides matching TRBD1. Trimming took 6 bases from V and 6 from J; bases not matched to a gene: 1. The CDR3 extends over 12 amino acids. Looked up from germline, CDR1 is MGHDK and CDR2 is SYGVNS. The CDR3 spells CASSDRGQPQHF. The CDR3 DNA reads TGTGCCAGCAGCGACAGGGGTCAGCCCCAGCATTTT. The variable domain in full, completed from reference TRBV25-1 and TRBJ1-5, reads EADIYQTPRYLVIGTGKKITLECSQTMGHDKMYWYQQDPGMELHLIHYSYGVNSTEKGDLSSESTVSRIRTEHFPLTLESARPSHTSQYLCASSDRGQPQHFGDGTRLSIL.

This clone was seen only a few times. The V call is TRBV6-5, the J call TRBJ1-1; D is possibly TRBD1 (6 bases). CDR1 and CDR2 (germline): MNHEY, SVGAGI. This CDR3 has 15 amino acids. V lost 4 bases and J lost 1, with 13 bases in between. CDR3 in amino acids: CASSSPQGRNTEAFF. The CDR3 DNA sequence: TGTGCCAGCAGTTCGCCCCAGGGGCGGAACACTGAAGCTTTCTTT.

This clone was recorded a few times. The J gene is TRBJ1-2, the V gene TRBV10-3; TRBD1 is a possible D gene (6 bases). Between the trimmed V and J ends, which lost 7 bases and 1 base, there was a span of 16 bases. Germline loops: CDR1 ENHRY, CDR2 SYGVKD. This CDR3 has 15 amino acids. For the CDR3, the DNA is TGTGCCATCAAGGGGGACGGGGCGGGTAACTATGGCTACACCTTC. Residues: CAIKGDGAGNYGYTF.